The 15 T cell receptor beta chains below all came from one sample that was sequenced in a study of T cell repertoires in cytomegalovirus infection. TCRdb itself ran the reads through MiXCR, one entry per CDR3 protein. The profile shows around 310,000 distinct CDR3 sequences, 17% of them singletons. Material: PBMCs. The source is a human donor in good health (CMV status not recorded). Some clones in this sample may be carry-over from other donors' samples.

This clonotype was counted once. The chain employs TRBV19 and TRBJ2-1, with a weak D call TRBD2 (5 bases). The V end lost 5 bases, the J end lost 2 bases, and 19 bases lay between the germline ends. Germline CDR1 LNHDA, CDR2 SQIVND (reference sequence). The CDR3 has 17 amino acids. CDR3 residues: CASSPSGIGSAYNEQFF. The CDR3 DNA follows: TGTGCCAGTAGTCCATCCGGGATAGGGAGTGCCTACAATGAGCAGTTCTTC.

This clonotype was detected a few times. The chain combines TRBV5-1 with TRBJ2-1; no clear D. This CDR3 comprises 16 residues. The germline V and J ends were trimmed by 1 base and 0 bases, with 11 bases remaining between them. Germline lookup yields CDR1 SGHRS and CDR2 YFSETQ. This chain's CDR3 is CASSLLASDSYNEQFF. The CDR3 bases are TGCGCCAGCAGCTTGTTAGCCAGTGACTCCTACAATGAGCAGTTCTTC. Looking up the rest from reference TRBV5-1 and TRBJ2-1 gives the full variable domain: KAGVTQTPRYLIKTRGQQVTLSCSPISGHRSVSWYQQTPGQGLQFLFEYFSETQRNKGNFPGRFSGRQFSNSRSEMNVSTLELGDSALYLCASSLLASDSYNEQFFGPGTRLTVL.

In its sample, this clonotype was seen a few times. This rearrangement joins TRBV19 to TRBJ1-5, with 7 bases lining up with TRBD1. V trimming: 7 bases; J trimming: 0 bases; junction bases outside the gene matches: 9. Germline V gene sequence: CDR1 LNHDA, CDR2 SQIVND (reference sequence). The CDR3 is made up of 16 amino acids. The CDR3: CASMGQREYSNQPQHF. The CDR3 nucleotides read TGTGCCAGTATGGGACAGAGGGAATATAGCAATCAGCCCCAGCATTTT.

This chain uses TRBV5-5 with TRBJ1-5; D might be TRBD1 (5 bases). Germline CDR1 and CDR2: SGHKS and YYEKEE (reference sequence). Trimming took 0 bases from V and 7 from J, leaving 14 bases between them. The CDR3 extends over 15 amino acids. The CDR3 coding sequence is TGTGCCAGCAGCTTGGGGTCGGGGCATGGGCAGCCCCAGCATTTT. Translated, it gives CASSLGSGHGQPQHF. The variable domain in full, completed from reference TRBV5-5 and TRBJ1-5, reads DAGVTQSPTHLIKTRGQQVTLRCSPISGHKSVSWYQQVLGQGPQFIFQYYEKEERGRGNFPDRFSARQFPNYSSELNVNALLLGDSALYLCASSLGSGHGQPQHFGDGTRLSIL.

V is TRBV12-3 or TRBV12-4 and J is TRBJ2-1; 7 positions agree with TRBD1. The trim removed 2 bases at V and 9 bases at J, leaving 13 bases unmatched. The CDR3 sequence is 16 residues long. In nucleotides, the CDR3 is TGTGCCAGCAGTTTAAACTCGGCAGGGGGAATCAGTGAGCAGTTCTTC. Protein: CASSLNSAGGISEQFF.

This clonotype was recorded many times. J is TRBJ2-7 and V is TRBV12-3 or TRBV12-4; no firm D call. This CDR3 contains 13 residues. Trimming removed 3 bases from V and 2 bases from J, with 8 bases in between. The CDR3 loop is CASSLFQTYEQYF. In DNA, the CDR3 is TGTGCCAGCAGTTTGTTCCAGACCTACGAGCAGTACTTC.

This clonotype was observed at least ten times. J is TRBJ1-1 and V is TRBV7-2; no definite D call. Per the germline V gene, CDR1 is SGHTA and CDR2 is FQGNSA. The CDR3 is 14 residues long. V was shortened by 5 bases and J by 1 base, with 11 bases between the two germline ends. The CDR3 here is CASSETVPNTEAFF. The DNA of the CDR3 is TGTGCCAGCAGCGAAACTGTTCCGAACACTGAAGCTTTCTTT.

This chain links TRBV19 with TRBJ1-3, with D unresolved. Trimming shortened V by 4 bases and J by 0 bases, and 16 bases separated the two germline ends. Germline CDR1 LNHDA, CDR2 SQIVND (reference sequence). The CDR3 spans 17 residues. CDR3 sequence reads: CASSKTQRVFSGNTIYF. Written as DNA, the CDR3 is TGTGCCAGTAGTAAAACCCAACGGGTGTTCTCTGGAAACACCATATATTTT.

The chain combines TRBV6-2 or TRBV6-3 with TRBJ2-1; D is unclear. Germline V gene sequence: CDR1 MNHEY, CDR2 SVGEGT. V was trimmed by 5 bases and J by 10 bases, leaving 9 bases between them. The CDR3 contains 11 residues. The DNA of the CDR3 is TGTGCCAGCAGTATAGCTCGGGAGCAGTTCTTC. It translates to CASSIAREQFF.

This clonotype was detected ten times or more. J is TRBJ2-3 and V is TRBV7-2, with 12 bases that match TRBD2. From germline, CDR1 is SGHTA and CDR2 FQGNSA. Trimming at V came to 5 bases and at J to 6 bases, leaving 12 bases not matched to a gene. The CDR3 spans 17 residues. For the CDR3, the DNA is TGTGCCAGCAGCATTACACTAGCGGGGGGCTTATTCGATACGCAGTATTTT. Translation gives CASSITLAGGLFDTQYF. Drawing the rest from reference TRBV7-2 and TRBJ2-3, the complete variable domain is GAGVSQSPSNKVTEKGKDVELRCDPISGHTALYWYRQSLGQGLEFLIYFQGNSAPDKSGLPSDRFSAERTGGSVSTLTIQRTQQEDSAVYLCASSITLAGGLFDTQYFGPGTRLTVL.

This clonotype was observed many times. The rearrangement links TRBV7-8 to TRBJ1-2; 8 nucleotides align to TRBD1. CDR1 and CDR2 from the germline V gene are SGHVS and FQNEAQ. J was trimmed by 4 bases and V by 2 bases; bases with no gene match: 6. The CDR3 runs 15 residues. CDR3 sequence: CASSLQTQGGYGYTF. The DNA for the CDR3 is TGTGCCAGCAGCTTACAGACACAGGGGGGCTATGGCTACACCTTC.

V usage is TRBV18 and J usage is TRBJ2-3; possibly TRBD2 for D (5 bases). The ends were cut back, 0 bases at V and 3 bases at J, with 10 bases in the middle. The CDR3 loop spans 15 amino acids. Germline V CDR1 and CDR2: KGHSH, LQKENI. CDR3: CASSPPIARTDTQYF. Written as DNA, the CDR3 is TGTGCCAGCTCACCACCGATAGCGAGAACAGATACGCAGTATTTT.

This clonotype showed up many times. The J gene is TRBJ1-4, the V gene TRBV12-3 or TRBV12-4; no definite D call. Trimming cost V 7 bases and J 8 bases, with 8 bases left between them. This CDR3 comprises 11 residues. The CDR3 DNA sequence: TGTGCCAGCACCCTAGGCGAAAAACTGTTTTTT. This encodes CASTLGEKLFF.

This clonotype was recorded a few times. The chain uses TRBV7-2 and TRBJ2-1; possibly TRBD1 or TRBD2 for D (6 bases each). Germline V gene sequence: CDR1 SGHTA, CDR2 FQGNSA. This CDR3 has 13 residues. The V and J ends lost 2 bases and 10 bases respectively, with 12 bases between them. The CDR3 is CASSLTGALEQFF. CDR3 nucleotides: TGTGCCAGCAGCTTAACGGGGGCATTAGAGCAGTTCTTC. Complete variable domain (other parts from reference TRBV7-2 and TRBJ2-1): GAGVSQSPSNKVTEKGKDVELRCDPISGHTALYWYRQSLGQGLEFLIYFQGNSAPDKSGLPSDRFSAERTGGSVSTLTIQRTQQEDSAVYLCASSLTGALEQFFGPGTRLTVL.

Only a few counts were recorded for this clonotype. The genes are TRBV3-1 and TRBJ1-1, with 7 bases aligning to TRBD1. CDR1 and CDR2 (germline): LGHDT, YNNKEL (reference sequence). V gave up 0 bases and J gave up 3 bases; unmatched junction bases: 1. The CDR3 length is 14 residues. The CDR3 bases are TGTGCCAGCAGCCAAGATGACAGGGACACTGAAGCTTTCTTT. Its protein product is CASSQDDRDTEAFF.